These T cell receptor beta chains were read from a single sample in a study of control samples from healthy donors and cancer patients. The assay was immunoSEQ multiplex PCR, and TCRdb's table has in-frame clones only and misses some. The sample holds around 94,000 clones, approximately 90% seen once. What was sequenced was blood. These receptors all come from a woman younger than 35 in good health. CDR3s include the opening cysteine and the closing phenylalanine or tryptophan. A D gene is named only where the DNA matches it firmly. Clone sizes are given selectively: once, few, many, or a class where the clone is expanded.

-,-,TRBV5-5,TRBJ1-2,TGTGCCAGCACCCCCACGGGGGGGCGGAGCTATGGCTACACCTTC,CASTPTGGRSYGYTF
-,-,TRBV30,TRBJ1-1,TGTGCCTGGACCTATGGGACTTTCACTGAAGCTTTCTTT,CAWTYGTFTEAFF
-,-,TRBV4-1,TRBJ2-7,TGCGCCAGCAGCCAAGTCCTGACAGTCTCCTACGAGCAGTACTTC,CASSQVLTVSYEQYF
-,-,TRBV7-9,TRBJ1-1,TGTGCCAGCAGCTTAGACAACGGGAACACTGAAGCTTTCTTT,CASSLDNGNTEAFF
TRBD1,-,TRBV2,TRBJ1-2,TGTGCCAGCAGGGGGACAGGGGGAGCCTATGGCTACACCTTC,CASRGTGGAYGYTF
-,-,TRBV5-4,TRBJ2-1,TGTGCCAGCAGCTTGGTTGTAGCGCCTTACAATGAGCAGTTCTTC,CASSLVVAPYNEQFF
TRBD1,-,TRBV9,TRBJ2-7,TGTGCCAGCAGCCCTCAGACAGGGACGCCTTACGAGCAGTACTTC,CASSPQTGTPYEQYF
-,-,TRBV24-1,TRBJ2-5,TGTGCCACCAGTGACCCCATGAAGGGTGTAGAGACCCAGTACTTC,CATSDPMKGVETQYF
-,-,TRBV5-1,TRBJ2-3,TGCGCCAGCAGCACCCAGGGAATTGGGGCAGATACGCAGTATTTT,CASSTQGIGADTQYF
-,-,TRBV28,TRBJ1-4,TGTGCCAGCAGTTCCCTGAATGAAAAACTGTTTTTT,CASSSLNEKLFF
-,-,TRBV5-1,TRBJ1-3,TGCGCCAGCAGCTTGGACACAGCCTCTGGAAACACCATATATTTT,CASSLDTASGNTIYF
-,-,TRBV5-6,TRBJ1-4,TGTGCCAGCAGCTTGATCACTAACGCTTTATCTGAAAAACTGTTTTTT,CASSLITNALSEKLFF
TRBD2,-,TRBV19,TRBJ2-7,TGTGCCAGTAGTCCCCGTAGCGGGGTCGAGCAGTACTTC,CASSPRSGVEQYF
-,-,TRBV11-2,TRBJ2-3,TGTGCCAGCAGGCGCGAGAGGAACACAGATACGCAGTATTTT,CASRRERNTDTQYF
-,-,TRBV12-3/TRBV12-4,TRBJ2-7,TGTGCCAGCAGTTTACAGCTGGCCTACGAGCAGTACTTC,CASSLQLAYEQYF
-,-,TRBV7-2,TRBJ1-6,TGTGCCAGCAGCCCCAGCCCGGGGTCACCCCTCCACTTT,CASSPSPGSPLHF
-,-,TRBV2,TRBJ2-1,TGTGCCAGCAGCCTTAGGGATGAGCAGTTCTTC,CASSLRDEQFF
-,-,TRBV19,TRBJ2-1,TGTGCCAGTAGTATAATGGCAAATCGAGACAATGAGCAGTTCTTC,CASSIMANRDNEQFF
-,-,TRBV7-9,TRBJ2-6,TGTGCCAGCAGCTTAGCGATGGGGTCGGGGGCCAACGTCCTGACTTTC,CASSLAMGSGANVLTF
TRBD1,-,TRBV30,TRBJ1-1,TGTGCCTGGAGTCTTGACAGGGGCACTGAAGCTTTCTTT,CAWSLDRGTEAFF
TRBD1,-,TRBV6-5,TRBJ2-7,TGTGCCAGCAGCTTCGGGACAGCGTCCTACGAGCAGTACTTC,CASSFGTASYEQYF
TRBD1,-,TRBV4-1,TRBJ2-7,TGCGCCAGCAGCCAAAGGACAGGTGGACCCTACGAGCAGTACTTC,CASSQRTGGPYEQYF
-,-,TRBV2,TRBJ2-7,TGTGCCAGCAGTGAGCAACCCTACGAGCAGTACTTC,CASSEQPYEQYF
TRBD2,-,TRBV13,TRBJ2-5,TGTGCCAGCAGCTTCCCACGCAAACATCCCGGGACTACGTTCGGGGAGACCCAGTACTTC,CASSFPRKHPGTTFGETQYF
-,-,TRBV4-2,TRBJ2-3,TGTGCCAGCAGCCCTCACACAAGCGGAAGTGATTGGAGCACAGATACGCAGTATTTT,CASSPHTSGSDWSTDTQYF
-,-,TRBV4-1,TRBJ1-2,TGCGCCAGCAGCCGCGAACCGGGGGACGTCGGGGGCTACACCTTC,CASSREPGDVGGYTF
-,once,TRBV30,TRBJ1-3,TGTGCCTGGAGTCCACAGGGAAACACCATATATTTT,CAWSPQGNTIYF
TRBD1,-,TRBV19,TRBJ1-6,TGTGCCAGTAGTAGGGATGGAGCCAGGGGGCGATCCAATTCACCCCTCCACTTT,CASSRDGARGRSNSPLHF
TRBD2,-,TRBV28,TRBJ2-3,TGTGTCATAGCGGGGGAAACAGATACGCAGTATTTT,CVIAGETDTQYF
-,-,TRBV6-1,TRBJ2-6,TGTGCCAGCAGTGACAAGGACTCTGGGGCCAACGTCCTGACTTTC,CASSDKDSGANVLTF
TRBD2,-,TRBV2,TRBJ2-1,TGTGCCAGCAGACCTAGCGGCTCCTACAATGAGCAGTTCTTC,CASRPSGSYNEQFF
-,-,TRBV5-4,TRBJ2-2,TGTGCCAGCAGGGGGTCCAACACCGGGGAGCTGTTTTTT,CASRGSNTGELFF
TRBD1,-,TRBV4-1,TRBJ2-1,TGCGCCAGCAGCCAGGATGGGACAGGGAGGGTTTTCTTC,CASSQDGTGRVFF
-,-,TRBV5-1,TRBJ2-5,TGCGCCAGCAGCTTGAACCCCGGGACCTCATCGAAGACCCAGTACTTC,CASSLNPGTSSKTQYF
-,once,TRBV28,TRBJ1-5,TGTGCCAGCAGTTCCCCCGGCAATCAGCCCCAGCATTTT,CASSSPGNQPQHF
-,-,TRBV6-6,TRBJ1-5,TGTGCCAGCAGTTACGGGGGGTACAATCAGCCCCAGCATTTT,CASSYGGYNQPQHF
-,once,TRBV9,TRBJ1-1,TGTGCCAGCAGCGCCCGACAGGTTTTAACTGAAGCTTTCTTT,CASSARQVLTEAFF
TRBD1,-,TRBV5-1,TRBJ2-7,TGCGCCAGCAGCTTGGAGGGGATTGGGGCACAGGGGGCGACCTACGAGCAGTACTTC,CASSLEGIGAQGATYEQYF
TRBD2,-,TRBV5-4,TRBJ2-7,TGTGCCAGCAGCGATCCGGGACTAGCGGGGGGGCGCTCCTACGAGCAGTACTTC,CASSDPGLAGGRSYEQYF
-,-,TRBV24-1,TRBJ1-1,TGTGCCACCAGTGACCCCAGGGTTCTTGGTGAAGCTTTCTTT,CATSDPRVLGEAFF
TRBD2,-,TRBV27,TRBJ2-1,TGTGCCAGCAGTTTATATCCCCCTCTAGCGGGGGGGTACAATGAGCAGTTCTTC,CASSLYPPLAGGYNEQFF